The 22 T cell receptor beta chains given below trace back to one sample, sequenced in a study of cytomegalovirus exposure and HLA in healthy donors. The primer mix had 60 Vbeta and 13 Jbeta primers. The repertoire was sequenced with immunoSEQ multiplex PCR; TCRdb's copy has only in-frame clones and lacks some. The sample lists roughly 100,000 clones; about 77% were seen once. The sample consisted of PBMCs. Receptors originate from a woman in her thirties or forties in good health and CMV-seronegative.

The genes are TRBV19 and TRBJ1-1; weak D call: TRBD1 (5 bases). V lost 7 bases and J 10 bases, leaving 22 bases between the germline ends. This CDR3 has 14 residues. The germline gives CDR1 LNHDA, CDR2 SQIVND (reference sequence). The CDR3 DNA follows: TGTGCCAGTACCCCTCCAAGTTCACAGGTCGGAGCTTTCTTT. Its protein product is CASTPPSSQVGAFF.

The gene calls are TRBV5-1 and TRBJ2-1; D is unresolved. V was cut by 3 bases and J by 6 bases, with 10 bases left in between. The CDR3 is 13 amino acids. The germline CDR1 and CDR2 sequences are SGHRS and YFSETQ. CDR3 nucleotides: TGCGCCAGCAGCTGGAGTCGTACCAATGAGCAGTTCTTC. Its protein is CASSWSRTNEQFF.

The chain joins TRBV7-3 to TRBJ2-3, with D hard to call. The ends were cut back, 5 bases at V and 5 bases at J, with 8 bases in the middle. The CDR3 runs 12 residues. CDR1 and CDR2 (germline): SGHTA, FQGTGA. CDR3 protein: CASSRPGDTQYF. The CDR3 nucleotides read TGTGCCAGCAGCCGCCCGGGAGATACGCAGTATTTT. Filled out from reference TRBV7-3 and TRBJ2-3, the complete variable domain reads GAGVSQTPSNKVTEKGKYVELRCDPISGHTALYWYRQSLGQGPEFLIYFQGTGAADDSGLPNDRFFAVRPEGSVSTLKIQRTERGDSAVYLCASSRPGDTQYFGPGTRLTVL.

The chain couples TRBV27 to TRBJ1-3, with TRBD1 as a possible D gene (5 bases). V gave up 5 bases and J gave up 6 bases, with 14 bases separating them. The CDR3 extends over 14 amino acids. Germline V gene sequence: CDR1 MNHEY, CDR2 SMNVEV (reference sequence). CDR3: CASSRDRSKNTIYF. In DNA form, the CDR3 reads TGTGCCAGCAGTCGTGACAGAAGCAAAAACACCATATATTTT.

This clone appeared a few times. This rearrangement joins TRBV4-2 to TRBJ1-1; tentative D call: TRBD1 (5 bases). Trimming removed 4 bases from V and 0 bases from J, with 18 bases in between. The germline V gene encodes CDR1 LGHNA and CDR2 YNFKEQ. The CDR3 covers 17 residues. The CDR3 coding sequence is TGTGCCAGCAGCCTTTCCTATTCAGGGTCCTTGAACACTGAAGCTTTCTTT. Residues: CASSLSYSGSLNTEAFF.

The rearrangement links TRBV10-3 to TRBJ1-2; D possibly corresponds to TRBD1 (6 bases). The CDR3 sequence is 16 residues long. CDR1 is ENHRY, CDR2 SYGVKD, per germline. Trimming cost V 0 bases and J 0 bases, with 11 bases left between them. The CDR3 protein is CAISESRAGANYGYTF. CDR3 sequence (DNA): TGTGCCATCAGTGAGTCCCGGGCAGGGGCTAACTATGGCTACACCTTC.

CDR3 loop: CASSQAGLTGEQYF. The CDR3 DNA follows: TGCGCCAGCAGCCAGGCGGGACTAACGGGCGAGCAGTACTTC. This chain connects TRBV4-1 to TRBJ2-7, with TRBD2 matching over 7 bases. This CDR3 is 14 amino acids long. Per germline, CDR1 MGHRA and CDR2 YSYEKL. V gave up 3 bases and J gave up 6 bases; unmatched junction bases: 8.

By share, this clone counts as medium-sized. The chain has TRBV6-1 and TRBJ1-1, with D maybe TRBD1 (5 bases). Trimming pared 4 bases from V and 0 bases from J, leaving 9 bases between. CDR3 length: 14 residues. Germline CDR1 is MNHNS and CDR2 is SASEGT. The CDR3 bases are TGTGCCAGCAGTGGGGGCCTCATGAACACTGAAGCTTTCTTT. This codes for CASSGGLMNTEAFF.

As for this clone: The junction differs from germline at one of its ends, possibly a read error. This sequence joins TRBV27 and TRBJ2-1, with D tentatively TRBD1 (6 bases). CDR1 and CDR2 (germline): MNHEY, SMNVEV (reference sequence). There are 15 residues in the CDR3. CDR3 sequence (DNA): TGTGCCAGCAGTTTATCAGGGGGATCCTACAACGAGCAGTTCTTC. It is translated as CASSLSGGSYNEQFF.

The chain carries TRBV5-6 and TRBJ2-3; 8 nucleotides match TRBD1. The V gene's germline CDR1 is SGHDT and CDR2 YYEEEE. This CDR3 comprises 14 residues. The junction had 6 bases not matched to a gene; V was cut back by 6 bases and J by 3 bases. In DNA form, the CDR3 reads TGTGCCAGCACCCTCGACAGGGGAACAGATACGCAGTATTTT. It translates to CASTLDRGTDTQYF.

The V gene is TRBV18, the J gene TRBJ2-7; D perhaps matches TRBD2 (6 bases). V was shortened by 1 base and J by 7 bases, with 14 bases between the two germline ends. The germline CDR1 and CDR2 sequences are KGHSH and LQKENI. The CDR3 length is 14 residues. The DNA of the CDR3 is TGTGCCAGCTCACCACAGCAAGACAGCGGGGAGCAGTACTTC. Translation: CASSPQQDSGEQYF.

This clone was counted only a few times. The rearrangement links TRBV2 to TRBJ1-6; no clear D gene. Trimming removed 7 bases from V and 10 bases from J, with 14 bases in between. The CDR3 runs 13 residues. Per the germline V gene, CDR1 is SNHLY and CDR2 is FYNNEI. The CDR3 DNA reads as TGTGCCAGCACCCGGTCAATCGGGTCACCCCTCCACTTT. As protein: CASTRSIGSPLHF.

In DNA, the CDR3 is TGTGCCAGCAGTGACACCGGGACAGGGGTGCCCTACGAGCAGTACTTC. It translates to CASSDTGTGVPYEQYF. This chain links TRBV6-1 with TRBJ2-7, with 10 positions matching TRBD1. CDR1 and CDR2 from the germline V gene are MNHNS and SASEGT. V shed 3 bases, J shed 2 bases, and the junction held 7 bases outside the gene matches. CDR3 size: 16 residues.

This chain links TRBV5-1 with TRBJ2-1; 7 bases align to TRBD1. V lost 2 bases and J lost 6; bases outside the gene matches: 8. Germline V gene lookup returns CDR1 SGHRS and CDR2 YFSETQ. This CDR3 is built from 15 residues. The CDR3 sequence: CASSLTTGSGNEQFF. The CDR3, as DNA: TGCGCCAGCAGCTTAACGACAGGGAGTGGCAATGAGCAGTTCTTC.

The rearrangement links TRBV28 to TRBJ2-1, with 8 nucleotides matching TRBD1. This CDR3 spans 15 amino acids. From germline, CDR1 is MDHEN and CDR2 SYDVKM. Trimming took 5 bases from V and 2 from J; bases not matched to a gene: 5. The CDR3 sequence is CASSESTGAYNEQFF. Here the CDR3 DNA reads TGTGCCAGCAGTGAATCGACAGGGGCCTACAATGAGCAGTTCTTC.

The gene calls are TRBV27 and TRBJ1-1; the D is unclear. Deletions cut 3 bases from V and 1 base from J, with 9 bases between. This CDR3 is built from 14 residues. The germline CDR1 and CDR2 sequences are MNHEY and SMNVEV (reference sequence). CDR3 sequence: CASSFSRENTEAFF. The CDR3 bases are TGTGCCAGCAGTTTTTCGCGGGAGAACACTGAAGCTTTCTTT.

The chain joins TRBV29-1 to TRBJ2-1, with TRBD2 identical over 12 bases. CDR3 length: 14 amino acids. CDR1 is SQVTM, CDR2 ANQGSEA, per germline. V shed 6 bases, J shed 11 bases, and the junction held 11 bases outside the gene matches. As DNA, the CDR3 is TGCAGCGTCCTAGCGGGGGGGGGTCCCCCGAAGCAGTTCTTC. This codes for CSVLAGGGPPKQFF.

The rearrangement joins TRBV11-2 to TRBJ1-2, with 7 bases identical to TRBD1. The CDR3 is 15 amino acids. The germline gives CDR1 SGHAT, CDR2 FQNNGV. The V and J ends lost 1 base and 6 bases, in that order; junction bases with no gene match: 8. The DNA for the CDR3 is TGTGCCAGCAGCTTAGGAGACAGGGCAGGGCATGGCTACACCTTC. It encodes CASSLGDRAGHGYTF. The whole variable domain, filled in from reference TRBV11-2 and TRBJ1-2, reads EAGVAQSPRYKIIEKRQSVAFWCNPISGHATLYWYQQILGQGPKLLIQFQNNGVVDDSQLPKDRFSAERLKGVDSTLKIQPAKLEDSAVYLCASSLGDRAGHGYTFGSGTRLTVV.

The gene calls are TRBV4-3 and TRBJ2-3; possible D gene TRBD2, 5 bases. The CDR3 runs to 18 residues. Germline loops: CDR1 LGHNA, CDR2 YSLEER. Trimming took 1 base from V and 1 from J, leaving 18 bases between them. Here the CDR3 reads CASSQVLAGATGTDTQYF. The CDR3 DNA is TGCGCCAGCAGCCAAGTCCTAGCCGGAGCCACAGGCACAGATACGCAGTATTTT.

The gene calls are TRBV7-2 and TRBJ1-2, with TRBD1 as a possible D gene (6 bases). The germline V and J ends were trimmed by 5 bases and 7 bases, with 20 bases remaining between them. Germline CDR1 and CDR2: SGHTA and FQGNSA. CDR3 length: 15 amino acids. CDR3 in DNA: TGTGCCAGCAGCCCCCAGGCCGTACAGGGAAGTGGCTACACCTTC. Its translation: CASSPQAVQGSGYTF.

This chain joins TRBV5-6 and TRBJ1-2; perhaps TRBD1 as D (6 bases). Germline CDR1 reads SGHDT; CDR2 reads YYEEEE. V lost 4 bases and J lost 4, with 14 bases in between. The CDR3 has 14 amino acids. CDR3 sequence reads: CASSLPTGVYGYTF. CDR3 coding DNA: TGTGCCAGCAGCCTACCGACAGGCGTCTATGGCTACACCTTC. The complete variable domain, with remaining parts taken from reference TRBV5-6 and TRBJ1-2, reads DAGVTQSPTHLIKTRGQQVTLRCSPKSGHDTVSWYQQALGQGPQFIFQYYEEEERQRGNFPDRFSGHQFPNYSSELNVNALLLGDSALYLCASSLPTGVYGYTFGSGTRLTVV.

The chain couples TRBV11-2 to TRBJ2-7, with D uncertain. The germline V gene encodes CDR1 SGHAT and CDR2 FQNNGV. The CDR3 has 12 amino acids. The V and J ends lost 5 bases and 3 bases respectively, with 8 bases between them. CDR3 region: CASSPSNYEQYF. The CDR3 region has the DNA TGTGCCAGCAGCCCGAGCAACTACGAGCAGTACTTC.